The T cell receptor (beta chain) under discussion was sequenced for a study of blood T cell repertoires in COVID-19. This clone was recorded once. This CDR3 comprises 14 residues. Germline V lookup: CDR1 SGHRS, CDR2 YFSETQ. Trimming stripped 3 bases from V and 4 bases from J, with 13 bases between. Source study methods: Using reference gene primer amplification, nucleated cell counts were estimated. Only in-frame clones appear in the TCRdb table, and some are missing; sequencing was by immunoSEQ multiplex PCR. Clonal size and the V and J genes are those of that table, whereas D and trimming came from the DNA. Here the sample spans about 300,000 clones, about 90% being singletons.

The specimen was peripheral blood. This chain connects TRBV5-1 to TRBJ1-2; a possible D gene is TRBD1 (5 bases). This sequence originates from a woman younger than 45 with COVID-19, enrolled during active disease. The CDR3 DNA follows: TGCGCCAGCAGCTCGACCGGGACTTCCTATGGCTACACCTTC. Translation: CASSSTGTSYGYTF.